These 27 T cell receptor beta chains came from one sample sequenced in a study of CD8+CD57+ T cells in acquired aplastic anemia. Patients included in sequencing had previously demonstrated CD8+CD57+ cell expansion by flow cytometry. Genomic DNA templated the TCR beta VDJ and CDR3 profiling. A single record per CDR3 protein comes from TCRdb applying MiXCR to the reads. The sample includes over 150,000 distinct CDR3 sequences, roughly 65% seen only once; the top ten take under 45%. The sequenced sample consisted of sorted CD4+, CD8+, or CD8+CD57+ T cells (not recorded which) from PBMCs. The receptors stem from a human donor with aplastic anemia.

The chain links TRBV7-9 to TRBJ2-3; TRBD2 matches at 14 bases. CDR1 is SEHNR and CDR2 is FQNEAQ in the germline V gene (reference sequence). V shed 5 bases and J 4 bases; nucleotides not matched to a gene: 5. CDR3 length equals 16 residues. DNA of the CDR3: TGTGCCAGCAGCCCCGGGACTAGCGGGAGCGCAGATACGCAGTATTTT. Its translation: CASSPGTSGSADTQYF.

There are many counts of this clonotype. The junction differs from germline at one of its ends, possibly a read error. The V gene is TRBV7-2, the J gene TRBJ2-1; tentative D call: TRBD1 (5 bases). CDR1 and CDR2 (germline): SGHTA, FQGNSA. The CDR3 has 13 residues. In DNA, the CDR3 is TGCGCCAGCAGCCAAGGGATAGGGGATGAGCAGTTCTTC. It specifies CASSQGIGDEQFF.

The sample holds a few counts of this clonotype. This may stem from a read error, because a much larger clone lies one nucleotide away. The chain recombines TRBV5-6 with TRBJ2-2; 7 nucleotides match TRBD1. The germline V gene encodes CDR1 SGHDT and CDR2 YYEEEE. The CDR3 loop spans 16 amino acids. The CDR3 loop reads CASSKIQGYYTVELFF. DNA of the CDR3: TGTGCCAGCAGCAAAATACAGGGGTATTACACCGTGGAGCTGTTTTTT.

The CDR3 DNA reads TGTGCCAGCAGCGTGGTAGGGCGGAGCGGGGGGTCGCCCCTCCACTTT. As protein: CASSVVGRSGGSPLHF. The chain couples TRBV7-8 to TRBJ1-6; the D gene is possibly TRBD1 (5 bases). CDR3 length: 16 residues. V lost 5 bases to trimming and J lost 13 bases, with 24 bases between them. Germline values: CDR1 SGHVS, CDR2 FQNEAQ.

This clonotype showed up just once. The chain uses TRBV20-1 and TRBJ2-1; TRBD2 aligns across 10 bases. CDR1 and CDR2 (germline): DFQATT, SNEGSKA (reference sequence). V was pared by 1 base and J by 5 bases, with 8 bases of the junction left unmatched. The CDR3 contains 16 residues. Here the CDR3 DNA reads TGCAGTGCTAGAGTCATAAGGACTAGCGGAAACAATGAGCAGTTCTTC. This codes for CSARVIRTSGNNEQFF.

Details on this clonotype: Its ends do not fully match the called genes, so a read error is possible. The chain employs TRBV19 and TRBJ1-1; the match to TRBD1 covers 10 bases. Germline CDR1 reads LNHDA; CDR2 reads SQIVND (reference sequence). The CDR3 is made up of 15 amino acids. The CDR3 reads CASSILGTGATGAFF. CDR3 DNA sequence: TGTGCCAGTAGTATATTAGGGACAGGGGCGACTGGAGCTTTCTTT.

This clonotype was picked up many times. The rearrangement joins TRBV5-6 to TRBJ1-2; D is perhaps TRBD1 (6 bases). CDR1 SGHDT and CDR2 YYEEEE come from the germline V gene. There are 16 residues in the CDR3. The V end lost 1 base, the J end lost 4 bases, and 17 bases lay between the germline ends. CDR3 DNA sequence: TGTGCCAGCAGCTTGATCAAGGGGGGCCCCTCCTATGGCTACACCTTC. This sequence encodes CASSLIKGGPSYGYTF.

The J gene is TRBJ1-3, the V gene TRBV29-1; a possible D gene is TRBD1 (5 bases). Germline assignment: CDR1 SQVTM and CDR2 ANQGSEA. V dropped 5 bases and J dropped 0 bases, with 11 bases sitting between them. The CDR3 covers 14 residues. The CDR3 loop is CSVQSGVSGNTIYF. The CDR3 DNA follows: TGCAGCGTTCAATCGGGGGTCTCTGGAAACACCATATATTTT.

The chain employs TRBV7-9 and TRBJ1-1; possibly TRBD1 for D (5 bases). The CDR3 sequence is 11 residues long. Trimming removed 7 bases from V and 6 bases from J, with 9 bases in between. CDR1 is SEHNR, CDR2 FQNEAQ, per germline (reference sequence). The CDR3 DNA follows: TGTGCCAGCAAGGGGTGGGCTGAAGCTTTCTTT. This sequence encodes CASKGWAEAFF.

With regard to this clonotype: It may be a read error: a sequence one base away is much more abundant. The rearrangement joins TRBV5-5 to TRBJ2-3; the D is unclear. CDR3 length equals 15 residues. Germline CDR1 and CDR2: SGHKS and YYEKEE (reference sequence). In nucleotides, the CDR3 is TGTGCCTGCAGCTTCCTGACGGTTAGCACAGATACGCAGTATTTT. Protein: CACSFLTVSTDTQYF.

This clonotype was seen repeatedly, ten times or more. The V gene is TRBV10-1, the J gene TRBJ2-1; D may match TRBD1 or TRBD2 (6 bases each). Trimming shortened V by 3 bases and J by 3 bases, and 12 bases separated the two germline ends. Germline V gives CDR1 WNHNN, CDR2 SYGVQD (reference sequence). The CDR3 consists of 15 residues. The CDR3 region is CASSDPGGGYNEQFF. CDR3 nucleotide sequence: TGCGCCAGCAGTGACCCCGGGGGCGGCTACAATGAGCAGTTCTTC.

In regard to this clonotype: One junction end does not reproduce the germline sequence, and a read error may be involved. The gene calls are TRBV24-1 and TRBJ2-1, with a tentative D call TRBD2 (6 bases). This CDR3 has 13 residues. Germline lookup yields CDR1 KGHDR and CDR2 SFDVKD. CDR3 in amino acids: CASSWDFYNEQFF. The CDR3 region has the DNA TGTGCCAGCAGTTGGGACTTCTACAATGAGCAGTTCTTC.

The gene calls are TRBV25-1 and TRBJ1-1; the D is unclear. Germline CDR1 and CDR2: MGHDK and SYGVNS. V was clipped by 3 bases and J by 6 bases, with 11 bases between them. CDR3 length equals 13 residues. CDR3 amino acids: CASSDPRSAEAFF. DNA of the CDR3: TGTGCCAGCAGTGATCCCCGTAGCGCTGAAGCTTTCTTT.

This clonotype was observed a handful of times. The chain links TRBV2 to TRBJ1-1; the match to TRBD1 covers 8 bases. The CDR3 covers 13 residues. Germline V gene sequence: CDR1 SNHLY, CDR2 FYNNEI. The V and J ends lost 5 bases and 4 bases, in that order; junction bases with no gene match: 3. The CDR3 bases are TGTGCCAGCAGTCGACAGGGGTTCACTGAAGCTTTCTTT. Translation gives CASSRQGFTEAFF.

This clonotype occurred many times. The chain is built from TRBV7-9 and TRBJ2-3, with 9 bases fitting TRBD1. Losses at the gene ends were 4 bases for V and 6 bases for J; bases not matched to a gene: 8. This CDR3 has 15 amino acids. CDR1 is SEHNR and CDR2 is FQNEAQ in the germline V gene (reference sequence). The CDR3 spells CASSSQTGGLDTQYF. CDR3 nucleotide sequence: TGTGCCAGCAGCTCCCAGACAGGGGGACTTGATACGCAGTATTTT.

This clonotype was counted at least ten times. The rearrangement uses TRBV12-5 and TRBJ2-1; D possibly matches TRBD1 or TRBD2 (5 bases each). V lost 7 bases and J lost 5, with 24 bases in between. The CDR3 loop spans 17 amino acids. Germline V gene lookup returns CDR1 LGHNT and CDR2 FRNRAP. For the CDR3, the DNA is TGTGCTAGTGCCCGGTTCTGGTTGGGGGTGTGGAACAATGAGCAGTTCTTC. It translates to CASARFWLGVWNNEQFF.

The count of this clonotype is one. The chain is built from TRBV9 and TRBJ1-4; a possible D gene is TRBD1 (5 bases). Germline loops: CDR1 SGDLS, CDR2 YYNGEE. Between the trimmed V and J ends, which lost 0 bases and 4 bases, there was a span of 10 bases. CDR3 length: 15 residues. The CDR3 DNA reads as TGTGCCAGCAGCGTAGGGGACCGAGTTAATGAAAAACTGTTTTTT. Amino acid sequence: CASSVGDRVNEKLFF. Full variable domain (outside the CDR3, taken from reference TRBV9 and TRBJ1-4): DSGVTQTPKHLITATGQRVTLRCSPRSGDLSVYWYQQSLDQGLQFLIQYYNGEERAKGNILERFSAQQFPDLHSELNLSSLELGDSALYFCASSVGDRVNEKLFFGSGTQLSVL.

This clonotype was recorded at least ten times. The V and J genes are TRBV6-5 and TRBJ1-1, with TRBD1 matching 8 bases. The CDR3 runs 12 residues. Germline V gene sequence: CDR1 MNHEY, CDR2 SVGAGI. The V and J ends lost 5 bases and 8 bases, in that order; junction bases with no gene match: 4. CDR3 amino acids: CASSERTGEAFF. The CDR3 nucleotides are TGTGCCAGCAGTGAAAGGACAGGGGAAGCTTTCTTT.

The chain recombines TRBV24-1 with TRBJ2-2, with D maybe TRBD1 (6 bases). Looked up from germline, CDR1 is KGHDR and CDR2 is SFDVKD. CDR3 length equals 14 residues. Deletions cut 1 base from V and 13 bases from J, with 15 bases between. CDR3 bases: TGTGCCACCAGTGATTTCAGGGGACCACTTACGCTGTTTTTT. This codes for CATSDFRGPLTLFF.

The V call is TRBV10-1, the J call TRBJ1-4, with 10 nucleotides matching TRBD1. Germline V gene data show CDR1 as WNHNN and CDR2 as SYGVQD (reference sequence). With 6 bases clipped from V and 7 bases from J, the junction kept 5 bases outside the gene matches. CDR3 size: 14 residues. The CDR3 DNA is TGCGCCAGCAGACCGGGACAGGGGTGTGAAAAACTGTTTTTT. Residues: CASRPGQGCEKLFF.

The chain joins TRBV7-2 to TRBJ1-1; tentative D call: TRBD1 (5 bases). The CDR3 totals 14 residues. Germline assignment: CDR1 SGHTA and CDR2 FQGNSA. The V end was cut by 4 bases, the J end by 5 bases, with 14 bases between. CDR3 region: CASSSPGTLTEAFF. The CDR3 bases are TGTGCCAGCAGCTCTCCCGGGACGCTGACTGAAGCTTTCTTT.

The gene calls are TRBV6-2 or TRBV6-3 and TRBJ2-3; no clear D. Germline lookup yields CDR1 MNHEY and CDR2 SVGEGT. V lost 4 bases and J lost 6, with 11 bases in between. The CDR3 totals 13 residues. CDR3 coding DNA: TGTGCCAGCAGTTTCAGCGTTGGTGATACGCAGTATTTT. This sequence encodes CASSFSVGDTQYF.

V usage is TRBV24-1 and J usage is TRBJ2-2, with D hard to call. Germline CDR1 and CDR2: KGHDR and SFDVKD. The CDR3 covers 14 residues. The ends were cut back, 7 bases at V and 2 bases at J, with 10 bases in the middle. CDR3 coding DNA: TGTGCCACCAGAGACCGGAGTAACACCGGGGAGCTGTTTTTT. This gives the protein CATRDRSNTGELFF.

The chain combines TRBV19 with TRBJ1-6; D call uncertain. The CDR3 runs to 15 residues. Trimming cost V 7 bases and J 0 bases, with 10 bases left between them. From germline, CDR1 is LNHDA and CDR2 SQIVND (reference sequence). In DNA form, the CDR3 reads TGTGCCAGTACTACGACACTCTCCTATAATTCACCCCTCCACTTT. Encoded protein: CASTTTLSYNSPLHF.

In regard to this clonotype: This may be a read error, as it is one base from a much larger clone. The V gene is TRBV6-1, the J gene TRBJ1-5; maybe TRBD1 (5 bases). Germline CDR1 MNHNS, CDR2 SASEGT. The CDR3 contains 13 residues. Here the CDR3 reads CTSSDWGNQPQHF. The CDR3 DNA reads TGTACCAGCAGTGACTGGGGGAATCAGCCCCAGCATTTT.

This chain joins TRBV10-3 and TRBJ1-1; D uncertain. CDR3 length: 14 amino acids. With 3 bases removed from V and 2 bases from J, the gap between germline ends came to 10 bases. The germline CDR1 and CDR2 sequences are ENHRY and SYGVKD. The DNA for the CDR3 is TGTGCCATCAGTGATGGCAAGCAAAACACTGAAGCTTTCTTT. This translates into CAISDGKQNTEAFF.

This clonotype was seen only a few times. The chain combines TRBV29-1 with TRBJ1-5; TRBD1 agrees at 9 bases. Trimming removed 7 bases from V and 4 bases from J; junction bases left unmatched: 5. This CDR3 is built from 13 residues. Germline V gene sequence: CDR1 SQVTM, CDR2 ANQGSEA. CDR3 amino acids: CSAQGAANQPQHF. In nucleotides, the CDR3 is TGCAGCGCACAGGGGGCTGCGAATCAGCCCCAGCATTTT.